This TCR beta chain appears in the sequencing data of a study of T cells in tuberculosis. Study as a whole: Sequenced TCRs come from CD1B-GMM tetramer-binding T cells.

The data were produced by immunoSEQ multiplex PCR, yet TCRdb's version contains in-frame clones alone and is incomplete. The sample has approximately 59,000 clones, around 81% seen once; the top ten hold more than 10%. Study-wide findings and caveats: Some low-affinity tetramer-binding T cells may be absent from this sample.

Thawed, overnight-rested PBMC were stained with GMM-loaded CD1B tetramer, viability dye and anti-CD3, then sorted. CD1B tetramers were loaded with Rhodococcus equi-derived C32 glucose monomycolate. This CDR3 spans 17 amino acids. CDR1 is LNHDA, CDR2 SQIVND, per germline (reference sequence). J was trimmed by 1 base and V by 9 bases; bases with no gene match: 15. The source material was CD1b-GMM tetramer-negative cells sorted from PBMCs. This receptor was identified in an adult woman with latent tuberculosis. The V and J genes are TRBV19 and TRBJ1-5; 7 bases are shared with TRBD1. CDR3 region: CASISQGTDLSNQPQHF. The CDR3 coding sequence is TGTGCCAGCATTAGCCAAGGGACAGACCTAAGCAATCAGCCCCAGCATTTT.